This T cell receptor beta chain was sequenced during a study of shared clonotypes between healthy human individuals. Study information: For every donor, three CD4 naive, three CD4 memory, two CD8 naive and one CD8 memory plates were used. General study points: The generation probabilities recorded for non-shared clonotypes fell below those of clonotypes shared by all four donors. Only blood underwent sampling, and tissue repertoires likely differ.

Original processing methods: ImmunoSEQ junction-only sequences lacked quality scores, so their filtering differed. Sequencing used immunoSEQ multiplex PCR; TCRdb keeps in-frame clones, though not all of them. The V and J calls and clone size are taken from that table; D and trimming were inferred from the DNA. Counted here are fewer than 2.5 million clones, approximately 93% occurring once; the ten biggest clones make up 0.36%. Per the germline V gene, CDR1 is MDHEN and CDR2 is SYDVKM. V shed 6 bases and J shed 4 bases, with 13 bases lying between them. This CDR3 contains 13 residues. Note on this clone: Its specificity is unknown.

The specimen sequenced was naive CD4+ T cells from PBMCs. Subset defined: CD45RA+ positively selected. The chain joins TRBV28 to TRBJ2-7, with TRBD2 as a possible D gene (6 bases). The sequence was obtained from a man between 18 and 35 years old in good health. Some clones in this sample may be carry-over from other donors' samples. DNA for the CDR3: TGTGCCAGCAGAGTCGGCGGGAAGTACGAGCAGTACTTC. Encoded protein: CASRVGGKYEQYF.